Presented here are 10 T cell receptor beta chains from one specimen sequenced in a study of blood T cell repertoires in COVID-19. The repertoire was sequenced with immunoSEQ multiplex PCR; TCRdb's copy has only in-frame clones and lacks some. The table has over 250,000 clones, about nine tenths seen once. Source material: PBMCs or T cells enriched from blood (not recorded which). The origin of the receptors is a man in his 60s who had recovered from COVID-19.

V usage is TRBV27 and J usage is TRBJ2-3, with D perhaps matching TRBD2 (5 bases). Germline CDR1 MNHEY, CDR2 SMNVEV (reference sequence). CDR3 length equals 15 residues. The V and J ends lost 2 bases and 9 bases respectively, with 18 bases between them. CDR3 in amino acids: CASSLTQRPGRTQYF. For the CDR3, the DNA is TGTGCCAGCAGTTTAACTCAGCGGCCTGGAAGGACGCAGTATTTT.

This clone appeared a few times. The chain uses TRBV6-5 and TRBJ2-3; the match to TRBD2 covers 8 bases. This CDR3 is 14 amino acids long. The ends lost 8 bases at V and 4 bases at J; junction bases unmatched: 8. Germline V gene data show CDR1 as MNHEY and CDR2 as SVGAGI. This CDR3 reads CASGGGGRSDTQYF. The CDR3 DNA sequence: TGTGCCAGCGGGGGAGGCGGGAGGTCAGATACGCAGTATTTT.

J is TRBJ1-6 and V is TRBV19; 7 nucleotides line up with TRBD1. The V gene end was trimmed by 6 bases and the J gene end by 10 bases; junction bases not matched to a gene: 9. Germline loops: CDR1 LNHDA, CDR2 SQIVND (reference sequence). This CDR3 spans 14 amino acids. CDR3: CASSEDRAGSPLHF. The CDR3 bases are TGTGCCAGTAGCGAAGACAGGGCTGGCTCACCCCTCCACTTT.

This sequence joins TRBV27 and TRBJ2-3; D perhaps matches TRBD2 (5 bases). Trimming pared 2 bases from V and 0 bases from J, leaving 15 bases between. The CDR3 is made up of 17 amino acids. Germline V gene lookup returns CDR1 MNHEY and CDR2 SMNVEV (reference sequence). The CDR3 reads CASSLTTRSASTDTQYF. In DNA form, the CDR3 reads TGTGCCAGCAGTTTAACCACTCGTAGCGCTAGCACAGATACGCAGTATTTT.

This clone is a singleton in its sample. The CDR3, as DNA: TGTGCCAGCAGCCCGGTGGGGCGCGGGACAGGCAACGAGCAGTACTTC. Its protein product is CASSPVGRGTGNEQYF. V is TRBV5-4 and J is TRBJ2-7, with 8 positions matching TRBD1. Germline CDR1 SGHNT, CDR2 YYREEE (reference sequence). The CDR3 runs 16 residues. Trimming cost V 4 bases and J 5 bases; bases outside gene matches: 14.

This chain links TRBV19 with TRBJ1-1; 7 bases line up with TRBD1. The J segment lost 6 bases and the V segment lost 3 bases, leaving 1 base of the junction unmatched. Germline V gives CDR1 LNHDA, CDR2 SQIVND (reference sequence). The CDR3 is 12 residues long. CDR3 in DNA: TGTGCCAGTAGTATTGGGACAGCTGAAGCTTTCTTT. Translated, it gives CASSIGTAEAFF.

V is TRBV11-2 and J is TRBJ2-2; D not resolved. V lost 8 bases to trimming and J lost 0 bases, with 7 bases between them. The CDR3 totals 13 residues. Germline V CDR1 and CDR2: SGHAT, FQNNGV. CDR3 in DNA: TGTGCCAGCTTCGGTGCGAACACCGGGGAGCTGTTTTTT. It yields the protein CASFGANTGELFF.

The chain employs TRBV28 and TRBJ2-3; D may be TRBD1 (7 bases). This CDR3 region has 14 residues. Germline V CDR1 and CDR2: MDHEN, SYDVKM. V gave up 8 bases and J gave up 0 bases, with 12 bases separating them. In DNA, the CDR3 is TGTGCCAGCCTCCAGGGGGGAAGCACAGATACGCAGTATTTT. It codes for CASLQGGSTDTQYF.

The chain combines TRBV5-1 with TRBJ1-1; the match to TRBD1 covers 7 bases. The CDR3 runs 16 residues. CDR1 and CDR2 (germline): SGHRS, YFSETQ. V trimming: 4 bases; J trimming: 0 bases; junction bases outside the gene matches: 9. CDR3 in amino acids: CASSLVATGVNTEAFF. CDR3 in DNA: TGCGCCAGCAGCCTTGTGGCCACAGGGGTGAACACTGAAGCTTTCTTT.

The DNA for the CDR3 is TGTGCCAGCAGCGCCAGACTAGCGGGGACGACCGGGGAGCTGTTTTTT. Translation: CASSARLAGTTGELFF. V and J are TRBV9 and TRBJ2-2; 11 bases align to TRBD2. This CDR3 has 16 amino acids. Germline V lookup: CDR1 SGDLS, CDR2 YYNGEE. J gave up 5 bases and V 3 bases, and 6 bases lay outside the gene matches.